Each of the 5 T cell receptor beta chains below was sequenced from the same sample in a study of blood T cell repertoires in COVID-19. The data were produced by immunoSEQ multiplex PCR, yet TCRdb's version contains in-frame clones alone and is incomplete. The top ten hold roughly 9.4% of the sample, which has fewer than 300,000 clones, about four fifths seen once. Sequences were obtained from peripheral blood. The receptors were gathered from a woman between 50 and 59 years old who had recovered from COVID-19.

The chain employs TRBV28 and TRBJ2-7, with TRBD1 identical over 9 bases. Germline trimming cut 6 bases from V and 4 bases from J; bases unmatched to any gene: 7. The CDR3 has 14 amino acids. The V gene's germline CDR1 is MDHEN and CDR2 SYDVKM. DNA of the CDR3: TGTGCCAGCAGCGCCACCGGGACAGGGTACGAGCAGTACTTC. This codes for CASSATGTGYEQYF. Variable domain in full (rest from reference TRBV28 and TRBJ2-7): DVKVTQSSRYLVKRTGEKVFLECVQDMDHENMFWYRQDPGLGLRLIYFSYDVKMKEKGDIPEGYSVSREKKERFSLILESASTNQTSMYLCASSATGTGYEQYFGPGTRLTVT.

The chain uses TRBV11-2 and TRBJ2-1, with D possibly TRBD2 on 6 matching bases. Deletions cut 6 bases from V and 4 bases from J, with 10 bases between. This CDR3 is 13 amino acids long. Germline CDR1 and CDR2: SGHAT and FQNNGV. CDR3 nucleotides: TGTGCCAGCAGGGAGGGCGGTTACAATGAGCAGTTCTTC. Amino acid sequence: CASREGGYNEQFF.

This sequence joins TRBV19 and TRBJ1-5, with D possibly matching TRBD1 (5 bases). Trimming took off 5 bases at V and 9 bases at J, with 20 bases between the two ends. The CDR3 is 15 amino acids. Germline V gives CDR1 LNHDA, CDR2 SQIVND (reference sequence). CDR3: CASSGTGVPLLPQHF. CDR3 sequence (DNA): TGTGCCAGTAGTGGGACTGGGGTCCCGTTGTTGCCCCAGCATTTT.

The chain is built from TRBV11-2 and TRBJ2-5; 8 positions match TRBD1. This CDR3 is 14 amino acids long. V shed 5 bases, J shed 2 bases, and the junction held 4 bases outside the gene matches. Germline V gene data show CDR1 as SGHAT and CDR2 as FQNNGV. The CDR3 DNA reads TGTGCCAGCAGCCCCGGACAGGGACAAGAGACCCAGTACTTC. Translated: CASSPGQGQETQYF.

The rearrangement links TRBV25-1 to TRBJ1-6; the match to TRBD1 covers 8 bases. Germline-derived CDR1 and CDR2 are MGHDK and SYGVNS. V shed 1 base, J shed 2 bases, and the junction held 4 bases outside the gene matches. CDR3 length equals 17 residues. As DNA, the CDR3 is TGTGCCAGCAGTGAATTAGGACAGGGCACCTATAATTCACCCCTCCACTTT. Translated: CASSELGQGTYNSPLHF.